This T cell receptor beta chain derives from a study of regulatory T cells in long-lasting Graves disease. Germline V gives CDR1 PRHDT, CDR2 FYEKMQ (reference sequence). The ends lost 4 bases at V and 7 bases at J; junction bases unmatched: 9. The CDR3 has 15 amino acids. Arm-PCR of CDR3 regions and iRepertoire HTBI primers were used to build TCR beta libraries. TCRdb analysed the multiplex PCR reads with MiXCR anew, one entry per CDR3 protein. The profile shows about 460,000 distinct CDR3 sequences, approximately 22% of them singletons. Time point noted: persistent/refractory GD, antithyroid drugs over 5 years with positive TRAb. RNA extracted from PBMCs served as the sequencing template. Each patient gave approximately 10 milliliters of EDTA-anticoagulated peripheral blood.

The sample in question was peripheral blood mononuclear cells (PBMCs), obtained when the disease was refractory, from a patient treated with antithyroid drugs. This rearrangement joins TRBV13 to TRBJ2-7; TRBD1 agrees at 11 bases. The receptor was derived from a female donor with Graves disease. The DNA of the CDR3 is TGTGCCAGCAGCTCCAGAGGACAGGGGGCCAGAGAGCAGTACTTC. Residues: CASSSRGQGAREQYF.